Listed here are 5 T cell receptor beta chains from one sample, sequenced in a study of T-cell reconstitution after alpha-beta-depleted transplantation in children. Construction of the TCRbeta library involved unique molecular identifiers. TCRdb analysed the PCR reads with MiXCR anew, one entry per CDR3 protein. The top ten clones hold approximately 3% of a sample with 190,000 or so distinct CDR3 sequences, over 5.5% of them seen once. The sequenced sample was PBMCs from the stem cell graft donor, obtained from the stem cell graft. The receptors shown here come from a human donor who donated a stem cell graft to a child with Wiskott-Aldrich syndrome.

The CDR3 region is CAISEPGQKTYEQYF. The CDR3 bases are TGTGCCATCAGTGAACCGGGACAGAAGACCTACGAGCAGTACTTC. The chain is built from TRBV10-3 and TRBJ2-7, with TRBD1 matching over 7 bases. J was trimmed by 2 bases and V by 3 bases; bases with no gene match: 7. CDR1 and CDR2 (germline): ENHRY, SYGVKD. There are 15 residues in the CDR3.

This clonotype was observed at least ten times. V and J are TRBV7-2 and TRBJ2-7, with 9 nucleotides matching TRBD2. Germline-derived CDR1 and CDR2 are SGHTA and FQGNSA. Unmatched junction bases numbered 14, after V lost 2 bases and J lost 9 bases. The CDR3 is made up of 16 amino acids. The CDR3, as DNA: TGTGCCAGCAGCTTACTATCCGGGACTAGCCCGGAAGGGCAGTACTTC. The encoded protein is CASSLLSGTSPEGQYF.

In its sample, this clonotype was seen many times. The J gene is TRBJ1-2, the V gene TRBV5-1; possible D gene TRBD1, 6 bases. Germline V gene sequence: CDR1 SGHRS, CDR2 YFSETQ. V gave up 4 bases and J gave up 6 bases, with 7 bases separating them. This CDR3 is 11 amino acids long. The CDR3 is CASSQGHGYTF. The CDR3 region has the DNA TGCGCCAGCAGCCAGGGGCATGGCTACACCTTC.

This clonotype was detected ten times or more. The J gene is TRBJ2-7, the V gene TRBV20-1; D ambiguous. The V end lost 0 bases, the J end lost 7 bases, and 16 bases lay between the germline ends. Germline V gene data show CDR1 as DFQATT and CDR2 as SNEGSKA (reference sequence). There are 14 residues in the CDR3. CDR3 amino acids: CSARDLGPPREQYF. The CDR3 DNA reads TGCAGTGCTAGAGACTTAGGGCCCCCGCGGGAGCAGTACTTC.

Many counts were recorded for this clonotype. The gene calls are TRBV20-1 and TRBJ1-6; D not certain. CDR3 size: 16 residues. Trimming shortened V by 5 bases and J by 6 bases, and 20 bases separated the two germline ends. CDR1 DFQATT and CDR2 SNEGSKA come from the germline V gene (reference sequence). CDR3 residues: CSARTDPVGSNSPLHF. CDR3 nucleotides: TGCAGTGCTCGAACCGACCCCGTTGGGAGTAATTCACCCCTCCACTTT.